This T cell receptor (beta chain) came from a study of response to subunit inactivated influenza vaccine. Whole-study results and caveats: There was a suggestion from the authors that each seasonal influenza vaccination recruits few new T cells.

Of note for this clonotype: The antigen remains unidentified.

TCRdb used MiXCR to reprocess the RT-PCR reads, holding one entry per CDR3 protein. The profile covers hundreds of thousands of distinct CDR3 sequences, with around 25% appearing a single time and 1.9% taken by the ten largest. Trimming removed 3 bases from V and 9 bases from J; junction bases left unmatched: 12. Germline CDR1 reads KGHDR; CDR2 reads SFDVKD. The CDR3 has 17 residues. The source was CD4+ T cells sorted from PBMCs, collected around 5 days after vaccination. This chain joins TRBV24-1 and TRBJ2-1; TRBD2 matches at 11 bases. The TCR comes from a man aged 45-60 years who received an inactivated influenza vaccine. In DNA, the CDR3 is TGTGCCACCAGTGATGCCGGGACTAGCGGTCTGGACGGTGAGCAGTTCTTC. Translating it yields CATSDAGTSGLDGEQFF.